The rows below give T cell receptor beta chains drawn from one sample of a study of cytomegalovirus exposure and HLA in healthy donors. Clones were sequenced by immunoSEQ multiplex PCR, and TCRdb holds only the in-frame ones, with some missing. The sample yields about 87,000 clones, about 8% seen once. Sequences were obtained from PBMCs. The receptors were gathered from a man in his fifties or sixties in good health and CMV-seronegative. Both conserved end residues are part of each CDR3. Expanded clones get a size class; other rows say once, few or many, or leave the size out.

V	size	length	J	CDR3
TRBV5-6	.	15	TRBJ1-1	CASSRLGAGLAEAFF
TRBV5-4	few	13	TRBJ2-3	CASSFTLSETQYF
TRBV27	.	14	TRBJ1-5	CASGWTAWGQPQHF
TRBV2	.	15	TRBJ2-7	CASSVSGQDTYEQYF
TRBV9	.	14	TRBJ1-2	CASSTGQADYGYTF
TRBV7-2	.	14	TRBJ2-7	CASSLGTQTYEQYF
TRBV10-2	.	15	TRBJ2-1	CASSENSGPSQEQFF
TRBV5-6	.	16	TRBJ1-2	CASSLGPQGGLYGYTF
TRBV7-3	few	16	TRBJ2-1	CASSPTHSSGGNEQFF
TRBV7-3	few	16	TRBJ1-2	CASSTLPGGVPYGYTF
TRBV11-3	.	13	TRBJ1-6	CASSFTGNSPLHF
TRBV28	.	14	TRBJ1-1	CATKEIYAGTEAFF
TRBV6-6	few	11	TRBJ2-7	CASSSTTEQYF
TRBV28	few	14	TRBJ1-4	CASSTDRGHEKLFF
TRBV5-6	.	15	TRBJ2-5	CASSARGGQRETQYF
TRBV19	few	17	TRBJ1-2	CASSLTSETGPNYGYTF
TRBV11-2	few	13	TRBJ2-7	CASSSSGIYEQYF
TRBV7-8	.	14	TRBJ1-1	CASSPRAGSTEAFF
TRBV7-8	.	16	TRBJ2-3	CASSPRGSGDTDTQYF
TRBV5-1	.	15	TRBJ2-7	CASSLVGGGSYEQYF
TRBV10-3	few	15	TRBJ2-2	CAIKGQGAFTGELFF
TRBV9	few	14	TRBJ2-6	CASSVPGGANVLTF
TRBV28	.	16	TRBJ2-7	CASSPLMISASYEQYF
TRBV11-2	few	15	TRBJ2-7	CASSLDSGTTYEQYF
TRBV5-1	few	16	TRBJ1-3	CASSLATGARGNTIYF
TRBV28	few	18	TRBJ1-3	CASSSTGTWGGTGNTIYF
TRBV6-4	few	17	TRBJ1-2	CASSDWGQGRFEDGYTF
TRBV19	.	13	TRBJ2-5	CASSKRVQETQYF
TRBV4-1	.	16	TRBJ2-7	CASSQKAGGTSYEQYF
TRBV7-8	.	16	TRBJ2-7	CASSGRGGGDSYEQYF
TRBV19	many	14	TRBJ2-2	CASSTPLATGELFF
TRBV28	.	14	TRBJ2-1	CASGRDESYNEQFF
TRBV6-1	few	13	TRBJ2-1	CASKPDYFPIQFF
TRBV5-1	.	16	TRBJ1-1	CASSHWGGRSNTEAFF
TRBV13	few	15	TRBJ2-7	CASSEADRGPYEQYF
TRBV30	few	12	TRBJ2-7	CAWSLARYEQYF
TRBV28	few	13	TRBJ2-5	CASSHRYEETQYF
TRBV2	few	14	TRBJ2-7	CASSGTGWTYEQYF
TRBV27	.	15	TRBJ1-1	CASSLTDSMNTEAFF
TRBV2	few	12	TRBJ1-1	CASRAGYTEAFF
TRBV10-3	.	16	TRBJ1-5	CAISDQYRGVSQPQHF
TRBV4-3	few	16	TRBJ2-3	CASSQESSGRADTQYF
TRBV4-2	.	17	TRBJ1-2	CASSQPGQTGANYGYTF
TRBV18	few	16	TRBJ1-5	CASSPMQSHSNQPQHF
TRBV6-5	few	15	TRBJ1-6	CASGRPSSYNSPLHF
TRBV29-1	.	12	TRBJ1-6	CSVGTDNSPLHF